Each of the 2 T cell receptor beta chains below was sequenced from the same sample in a study of early T cells in non-severe SARS-CoV-2 infection. Via MiXCR, TCRdb re-called the 5' RACE reads, giving one row per CDR3 protein. The table shows more than 20,000 distinct CDR3 sequences, with roughly 4.1% occurring only once. The sequencing input was whole blood. These receptors came from an adult who was a healthcare worker with PCR-confirmed SARS-CoV-2 infection or an uninfected control (not recorded which).

The chain uses TRBV20-1 and TRBJ1-5; tentatively, D is TRBD1 (5 bases). V dropped 6 bases and J dropped 0 bases, with 9 bases sitting between them. This CDR3 is 13 amino acids long. Germline CDR1 reads DFQATT; CDR2 reads SNEGSKA (reference sequence). This chain's CDR3 is CSAMQGSNQPQHF. CDR3 sequence (DNA): TGCAGTGCCATGCAGGGTAGCAATCAGCCCCAGCATTTT.

This clonotype was detected ten times or more. The chain joins TRBV2 to TRBJ1-4, with D possibly being TRBD1 (5 bases). Germline V gene sequence: CDR1 SNHLY, CDR2 FYNNEI. V lost 2 bases to trimming and J lost 4 bases, with 11 bases between them. CDR3 size: 15 residues. The CDR3 sequence: CASSENGARNEKLFF. Written as DNA, the CDR3 is TGTGCCAGCAGTGAAAATGGGGCCCGTAATGAAAAACTGTTTTTT.